These T cell receptor beta chains were read from a single sample in a study of blood T cell repertoires in COVID-19. Using immunoSEQ multiplex PCR, the repertoire was profiled, and TCRdb retains in-frame clones only, with some absent. The sample has 300,000 to 350,000 clones; 88% are singletons. Sequences were obtained from peripheral blood. The receptors shown here come from a woman in her 70s with COVID-19, enrolled during active disease. CDR3s include the opening cysteine and the closing phenylalanine or tryptophan.

V,J,CDR3
TRBV19,TRBJ1-3,CASSWAAANTIYF
TRBV6-6,TRBJ1-2,CASRSDRENGYTF
TRBV19,TRBJ1-3,CASSIDPGNTIYF
TRBV6-1,TRBJ1-6,CASSESPGQGNSPLHF
TRBV7-9,TRBJ1-2,CASSSHGGEGYGYTF
TRBV28,TRBJ1-6,CASSFDRGHSPLHF
TRBV6-5,TRBJ2-1,CASSPFAYNEQFF
TRBV19,TRBJ2-5,CASSIGGVGETQYF
TRBV5-1,TRBJ1-3,CASSLDRTDPGNTIYF
TRBV4-1,TRBJ2-1,CASSQDPAGGIDQFF
TRBV30,TRBJ1-5,CAWSDSTGFYQPQHF
TRBV19,TRBJ1-4,CASSHSGAGGEKLFF
TRBV2,TRBJ2-5,CASRGTGGEETQYF
TRBV5-6,TRBJ2-5,CASSLWDRVRETQYF
TRBV18,TRBJ1-2,CASSPLVTGKVGGYTF
TRBV29-1,TRBJ1-1,CSALSTEAFF
TRBV4-3,TRBJ1-2,CASSQDRQGGGGYTF
TRBV24-1,TRBJ2-2,CATSDLAGDTGELFF
TRBV6-5,TRBJ2-6,CASSMSSGANVLTF
TRBV15,TRBJ2-7,CATSTGHGGPSREQYF
TRBV13,TRBJ2-1,CASSLLYNEQFF
TRBV27,TRBJ2-7,CASSFRAERGLVYEQYF
TRBV5-8,TRBJ1-3,CASSYGQNSGNTIYF
TRBV5-6,TRBJ1-1,CASTSWGGPGRIF
TRBV4-3,TRBJ1-1,CASSQERGLIEAFF
TRBV12-2,TRBJ2-1,CASRLRTRCNEQFF
TRBV5-1,TRBJ2-5,CASSPGLSRETQYF
TRBV27,TRBJ1-2,CASSASGTDYGYTF
TRBV18,TRBJ1-1,CASSQGMGNTEAFF
TRBV5-1,TRBJ1-2,CASSLYGSGGYTF
TRBV28,TRBJ2-7,CASSLPQGGPTYEQYF
TRBV6-6,TRBJ2-7,CASSYPGGYEQYF
TRBV4-1,TRBJ1-6,CASSQVSQANSPLHF
TRBV12-3/TRBV12-4,TRBJ2-3,CASGGAGADTQYF
TRBV13,TRBJ1-5,CASSFRGAGQPQHF
TRBV5-1,TRBJ2-1,CASRSGQGAYNEQFF
TRBV28,TRBJ1-5,CASSPDRFSNQPQHF
TRBV6-5,TRBJ1-1,CASRNGGGTEAFF
TRBV28,TRBJ1-2,CASSFRTGWDTF
TRBV27,TRBJ1-2,CASSDGTGSYGYTF
TRBV5-1,TRBJ2-2,CASSWGTSGGPGWDTGELFF
TRBV7-2,TRBJ1-2,CASSLTSGTVYGYTF